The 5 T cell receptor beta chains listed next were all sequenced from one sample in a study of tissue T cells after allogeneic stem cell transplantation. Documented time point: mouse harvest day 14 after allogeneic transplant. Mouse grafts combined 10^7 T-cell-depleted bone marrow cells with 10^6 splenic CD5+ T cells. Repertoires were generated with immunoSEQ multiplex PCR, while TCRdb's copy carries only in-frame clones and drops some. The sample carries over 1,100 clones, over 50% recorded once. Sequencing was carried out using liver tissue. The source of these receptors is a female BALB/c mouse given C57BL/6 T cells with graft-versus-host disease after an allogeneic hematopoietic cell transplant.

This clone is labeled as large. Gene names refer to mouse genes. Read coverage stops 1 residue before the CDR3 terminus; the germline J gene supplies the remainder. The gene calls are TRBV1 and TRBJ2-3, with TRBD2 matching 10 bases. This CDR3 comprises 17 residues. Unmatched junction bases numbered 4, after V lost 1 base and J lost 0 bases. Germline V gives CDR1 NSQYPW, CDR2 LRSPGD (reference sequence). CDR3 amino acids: CTCSAVLGGFSAETLYF. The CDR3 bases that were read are TGCACCTGCAGTGCAGTACTGGGGGGGTTTAGTGCAGAAACGCTGTAT. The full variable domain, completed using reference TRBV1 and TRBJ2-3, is VTLLEQNPRWRLVPRGQAVNLRCILKNSQYPWMSWYQQDLQKQLQWLFTLRSPGDKEVKSLPGADYLATRVTDTELRLQVANMSQGRTLYCTCSAVLGGFSAETLYFGSGTRLTVL.

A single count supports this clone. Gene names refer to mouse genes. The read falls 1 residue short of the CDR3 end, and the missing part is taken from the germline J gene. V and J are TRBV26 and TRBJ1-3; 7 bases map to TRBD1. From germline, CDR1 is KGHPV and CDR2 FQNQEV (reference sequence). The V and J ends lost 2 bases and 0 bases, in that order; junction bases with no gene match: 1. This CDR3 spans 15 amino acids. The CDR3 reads CASSLGTASGNTLYF. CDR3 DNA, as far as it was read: TGTGCCAGCAGTCTGGGGACAGCTTCTGGAAATACGCTCTAT.

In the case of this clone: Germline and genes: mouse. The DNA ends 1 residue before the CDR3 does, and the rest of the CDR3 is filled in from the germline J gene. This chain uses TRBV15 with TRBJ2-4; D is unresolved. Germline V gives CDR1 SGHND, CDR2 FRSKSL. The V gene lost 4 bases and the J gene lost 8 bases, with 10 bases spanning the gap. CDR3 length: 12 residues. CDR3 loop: CASSWRDGTLYF. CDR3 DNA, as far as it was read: TGTGCCAGCAGTTGGAGAGATGGCACCTTGTAC.

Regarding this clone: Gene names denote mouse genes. CDR3 sequence: CASSDLGASQNTLYF. Partial CDR3 DNA: TGTGCCAGCAGTGATTTGGGGGCTAGTCAAAACACCTTGTAC. The chain combines TRBV13-3 with TRBJ2-4; D may match TRBD1 or TRBD2 (6 bases each). The sequenced fragment ends 1 residue before the CDR3 boundary, so the rest is inferred from the germline J gene. The V end was cut by 1 base, the J end by 0 bases, with 9 bases between. There are 15 residues in the CDR3. Germline V gives CDR1 NNHDY, CDR2 SYVADS. Supplemented by reference TRBV13-3 and TRBJ2-4, the full variable domain reads EAAVTQSPRSKVAVTGGKVTLSCHQTNNHDYMYWYRQDTGHGLRLIHYSYVADSTEKGDIPDGYKASRPSQENFSLILELASLSQTAVYFCASSDLGASQNTLYFGAGTRLSVL.

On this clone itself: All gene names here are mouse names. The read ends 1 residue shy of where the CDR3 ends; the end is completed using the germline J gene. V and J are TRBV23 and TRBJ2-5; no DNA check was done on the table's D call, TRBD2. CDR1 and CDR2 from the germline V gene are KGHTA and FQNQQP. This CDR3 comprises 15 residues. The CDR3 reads CSSSHPGGAADTQYF. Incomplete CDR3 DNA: TGCTCCAGCAGTCACCCTGGGGGGGCAGCGGACACCCAGTAC. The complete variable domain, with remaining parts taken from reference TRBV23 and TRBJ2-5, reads DAAVTQKPRYLIKMKGQEAEMKCIPEKGHTAVFWYQQKQSKELKFLIYFQNQQPLDQIDMVKERFSAVCPSSSLCSLGIRTCEAEDSALYLCSSSHPGGAADTQYFGPGTRLLVL.